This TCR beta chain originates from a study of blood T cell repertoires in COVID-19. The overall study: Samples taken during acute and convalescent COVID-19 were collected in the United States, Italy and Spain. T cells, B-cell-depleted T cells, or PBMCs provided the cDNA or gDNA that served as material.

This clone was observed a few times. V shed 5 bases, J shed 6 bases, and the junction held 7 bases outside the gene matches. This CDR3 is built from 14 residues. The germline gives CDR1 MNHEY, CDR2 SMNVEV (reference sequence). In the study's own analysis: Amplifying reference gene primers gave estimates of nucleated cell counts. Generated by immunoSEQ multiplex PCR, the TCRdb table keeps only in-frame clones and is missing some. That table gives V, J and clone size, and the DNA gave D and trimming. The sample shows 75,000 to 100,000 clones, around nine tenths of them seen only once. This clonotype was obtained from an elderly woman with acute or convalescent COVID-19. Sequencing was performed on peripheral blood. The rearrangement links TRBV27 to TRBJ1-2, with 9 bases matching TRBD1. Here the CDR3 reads CASSLIDRGNGYTF. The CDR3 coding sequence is TGTGCCAGCAGTCTAATTGACAGGGGGAATGGCTACACCTTC.